This T cell receptor beta chain was identified during a study of early T cells in non-severe SARS-CoV-2 infection. Study as a whole: It was bulk RNA from unsorted whole blood that was sequenced, and the chains were unpaired. Study observations and caveats: Anti-spike CD8 responses were favored in VDJdb matching, and private and CD4 specificities were missed.

The library protocol tagged individual cDNA molecules with unique molecular identifiers. MiXCR, run by TCRdb on the 5' RACE reads, gives a single entry per CDR3 protein. The table lists roughly 53,000 distinct CDR3 sequences, 8.5% to 12% of them singletons. The germline V gene encodes CDR1 SGHNT and CDR2 YENEEA. V lost 5 bases to trimming and J lost 7 bases, with 15 bases between them. This CDR3 spans 13 amino acids. About this clonotype: Its antigen is currently unknown.

Sequenced material: whole blood. The genes are TRBV11-3 and TRBJ2-7; D could derive from TRBD1 or TRBD2 (5 bases each). The receptor was isolated from an adult who was a healthcare worker with PCR-confirmed SARS-CoV-2 infection or an uninfected control (not recorded which). The CDR3 nucleotides read TGTGCCAGCAGCCAAGGGACCACGGGGGAGCAGTACTTC. This codes for CASSQGTTGEQYF.